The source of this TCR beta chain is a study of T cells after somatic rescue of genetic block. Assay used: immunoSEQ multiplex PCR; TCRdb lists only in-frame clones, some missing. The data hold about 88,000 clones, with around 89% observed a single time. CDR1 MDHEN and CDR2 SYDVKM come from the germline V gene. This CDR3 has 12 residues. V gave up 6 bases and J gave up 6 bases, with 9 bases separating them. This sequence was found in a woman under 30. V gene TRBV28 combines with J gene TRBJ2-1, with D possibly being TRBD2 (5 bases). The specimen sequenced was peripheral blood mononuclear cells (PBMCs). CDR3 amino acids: CASSGLFNEQFF. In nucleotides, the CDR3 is TGTGCCAGCAGCGGACTTTTCAATGAGCAGTTCTTC.